This T cell receptor beta chain was sequenced during a study of T-cell reconstitution after alpha-beta-depleted transplantation in children. Study results and caveats: From newly produced T cells came most of the T-cell counts and diversity one year after transplant. As was reported, about two months after transplant, alpha-beta T cells came from several hundred expanded graft clones. Surviving thymic progenitors and recipient T cells were the source of high TCRbeta diversity at day 60 in some patients.

This clonotype was seen a few times. What it binds is not known. Researchers prepared the TCRbeta library using unique molecular identifiers, the study reports. TCRdb recomputed calls from the PCR reads with MiXCR, one row per CDR3 protein. The sample shows approximately 800,000 distinct CDR3 sequences, 15% to 20% of them seen only once. Germline lookup yields CDR1 SGHRS and CDR2 YFSETQ. The length of the CDR3 is 15 residues. The V gene lost 3 bases and the J gene lost 4 bases, with 16 bases spanning the gap. The J gene is TRBJ1-1, the V gene TRBV5-1; D is ambiguous. The sequence came from a male patient younger than 18 who had a stem cell transplant for acute lymphoblastic leukemia, so the T cells may come from the graft donor. The material sequenced was PBMCs, mostly from graft donor cells, taken 360 days after TCRalphabeta/CD19-depleted stem cell transplant. In DNA, the CDR3 is TGCGCCAGCAGCTCCTTGGCTATTCGGGGCACTGAAGCTTTCTTT. Protein sequence: CASSSLAIRGTEAFF.